The table lists the clone carrying this TCR beta chain with a count of one. V was cut by 6 bases and J by 2 bases, with 14 bases left in between. The CDR3 extends over 14 amino acids. Per germline, CDR1 SGHAT and CDR2 FQNNGV. Each CDR3 protein is one row after TCRdb ran MiXCR on the multiplex PCR reads. The sample lists over 15,000 distinct CDR3 sequences, 52% occurring once. This entry comes from a study of breast tumors, draining lymph nodes, adjacent tissues. This sequence joins TRBV11-2 and TRBJ2-7, with D possibly being TRBD1 (6 bases). The source is a female donor with breast cancer. Some clones in this sample may be carry-over from other donors' samples. The source material was tumor-adjacent breast tissue. The CDR3 region is CASSITGTPYEQYF. The DNA for the CDR3 is TGTGCCAGCAGTATAACCGGGACACCCTACGAGCAGTACTTC.